This TCR beta chain was recorded in a study of beta chain features in type 1 diabetes. The overall study: Comparable age, gender and cell yields were observed in patients relative to healthy donors.

Note on this clone: Its antigen is currently unknown.

Study-wide findings and caveats: Shorter templates might be favored by PCR, and equally so in patients and in controls. There was a moderate but significant shortening of TCRB CDR3s in all four CD4+ subsets of Type 1 diabetes patients. There were fewer insertions and more deletions at the VDJ junctions of type 1 diabetes patients. Since sequencing was performed on cDNA, cells with high TCR expression could be over-represented.

Germline V CDR1 and CDR2: MDHEN, SYDVKM. The CDR3 totals 17 residues. The V gene end was trimmed by 2 bases and the J gene end by 2 bases; junction bases not matched to a gene: 10. The entirety of the isolated RNA underwent reverse transcription, so expressed TCRB transcripts were sequenced. Assay used: immunoSEQ multiplex PCR; TCRdb lists only in-frame clones, some missing. The profile shows 300,000 to 350,000 clones, roughly a tenth of them singletons. Sequenced material: central memory CD4+ T cells from blood. The source of this sequence is a man aged 25-45 years with type 1 diabetes. The V call is TRBV28, the J call TRBJ2-5, with TRBD2 matching over 8 bases. This CDR3 is CASSLTQRGSLQETQYF. The CDR3 DNA follows: TGTGCCAGCAGTTTAACCCAGCGGGGGAGCTTACAAGAGACCCAGTACTTC.